The 13 T cell receptor beta chains reported below all come from one sample, sequenced in a study of human thymus T cells. Assay used: immunoSEQ multiplex PCR; TCRdb lists only in-frame clones, some missing. The table has about 78,000 clones, nearly 98% seen once; the top ten hold 0.025% to 0.04%. Resections that were taken during corrective heart surgery supplied the thymus tissue. Sequencing was carried out using thymus tissue. The source is a boy less than two years old with a congenital heart defect but otherwise immunologically healthy.

The chain is built from TRBV5-1 and TRBJ1-6; D is perhaps TRBD1 (6 bases). The CDR3 is 14 amino acids. From germline, CDR1 is SGHRS and CDR2 YFSETQ. Deletions cut 1 base from V and 7 bases from J, with 9 bases between. Here the CDR3 reads CASSLPGENSPLHF. The CDR3 nucleotides read TGCGCCAGCAGCTTGCCAGGGGAAAATTCACCCCTCCACTTT.

The J gene is TRBJ2-2, the V gene TRBV19; D is perhaps TRBD2 (5 bases). The CDR3 has 18 residues. V gave up 5 bases and J gave up 3 bases, with 22 bases separating them. Per the germline V gene, CDR1 is LNHDA and CDR2 is SQIVND (reference sequence). The CDR3 DNA sequence: TGTGCCAGTAGTCCTACAACCGGGATATCTATGGACACCGGGGAGCTGTTTTTT. The encoded protein is CASSPTTGISMDTGELFF.

The CDR3 reads CASSLFGLARGFYEQYF. In nucleotides, the CDR3 is TGTGCCAGCAGTTTATTTGGACTAGCGAGGGGTTTCTACGAGCAGTACTTC. This chain uses TRBV28 with TRBJ2-7, with TRBD2 matching 9 bases. The junction had 10 bases not matched to a gene; V was cut back by 1 base and J by 3 bases. Germline CDR1 is MDHEN and CDR2 is SYDVKM. The CDR3 spans 17 residues.

This chain links TRBV6-4 with TRBJ1-5; D is ambiguous. V gave up 3 bases and J gave up 0 bases, with 24 bases separating them. CDR3 length equals 20 residues. Germline-derived CDR1 and CDR2 are MRHNA and SNTAGT. The CDR3 sequence is CASSEPHPFVGFYSNQPQHF. DNA of the CDR3: TGTGCCAGCAGTGAGCCACACCCCTTCGTAGGGTTCTATAGCAATCAGCCCCAGCATTTT.

The chain carries TRBV7-9 and TRBJ2-1; no definite D call. This CDR3 comprises 15 residues. Germline CDR1 reads SEHNR; CDR2 reads FQNEAQ (reference sequence). V lost 3 bases and J lost 0, with 9 bases in between. The CDR3 DNA reads as TGTGCCAGCAGCTTGATAGGCAGCTCCTACAATGAGCAGTTCTTC. Translation gives CASSLIGSSYNEQFF.

This chain connects TRBV7-9 to TRBJ1-2, with D uncertain. Germline loops: CDR1 SEHNR, CDR2 FQNEAQ (reference sequence). This CDR3 contains 17 residues. Trimming shortened V by 1 base and J by 7 bases, and 22 bases separated the two germline ends. DNA for the CDR3: TGTGCCAGCAGCTTAGGAACCCGCCCGGGCCGAGGTGGTGGCTACACCTTC. Protein sequence: CASSLGTRPGRGGGYTF. Based on the CDR3 plus reference TRBV7-9 and TRBJ1-2, the full variable domain is DTGVSQNPRHKITKRGQNVTFRCDPISEHNRLYWYRQTLGQGPEFLTYFQNEAQLEKSRLLSDRFSAERPKGSFSTLEIQRTEQGDSAMYLCASSLGTRPGRGGGYTFGSGTRLTVV.

V gene TRBV28 combines with J gene TRBJ2-3, with TRBD1 matching over 9 bases. The V gene's germline CDR1 is MDHEN and CDR2 SYDVKM. Trimming at V came to 5 bases and at J to 0 bases, leaving 12 bases not matched to a gene. The CDR3 consists of 18 residues. CDR3 region: CASSPWGDRAGSTDTQYF. DNA of the CDR3: TGTGCCAGCAGTCCTTGGGGGGACAGGGCAGGGAGCACAGATACGCAGTATTTT. The full variable domain, rest sourced from reference TRBV28 and TRBJ2-3, is DVKVTQSSRYLVKRTGEKVFLECVQDMDHENMFWYRQDPGLGLRLIYFSYDVKMKEKGDIPEGYSVSREKKERFSLILESASTNQTSMYLCASSPWGDRAGSTDTQYFGPGTRLTVL.

This sequence joins TRBV7-2 and TRBJ1-2; D gene unclear. This CDR3 spans 17 amino acids. Trimming removed 5 bases from V and 5 bases from J, with 24 bases in between. In germline, CDR1 is SGHTA, CDR2 FQGNSA. This chain's CDR3 is CASSRSRVLSRHYGYTF. CDR3 in DNA: TGTGCCAGCAGCCGATCCCGGGTCCTTAGTCGGCATTATGGCTACACCTTC.

The chain joins TRBV19 to TRBJ1-2; D uncertain. Germline V CDR1 and CDR2: LNHDA, SQIVND (reference sequence). Trimming took 0 bases from V and 5 from J, leaving 13 bases between them. The CDR3 is 15 amino acids. CDR3 region: CASSIDGQYIYGYTF. The CDR3 DNA sequence: TGTGCCAGTAGTATAGACGGGCAGTACATTTATGGCTACACCTTC.

The chain couples TRBV28 to TRBJ2-7; D remains ambiguous. The germline V gene has CDR1 MDHEN and CDR2 SYDVKM. Trimming cost V 2 bases and J 3 bases, with 8 bases left between them. The CDR3 is 13 residues long. DNA of the CDR3: TGTGCCAGCAGTTTACGATGGGGCTACGAGCAGTACTTC. Its translation: CASSLRWGYEQYF.

The J gene is TRBJ2-2, the V gene TRBV18; no clear D gene. Trimming took off 0 bases at V and 6 bases at J, with 2 bases between the two ends. CDR3 length: 12 residues. CDR1 is KGHSH and CDR2 is LQKENI in the germline V gene. CDR3 in amino acids: CASSPPPGELFF. The CDR3 region has the DNA TGTGCCAGCTCACCACCCCCCGGGGAGCTGTTTTTT.

This clone was counted once. The J gene is TRBJ2-5, the V gene TRBV28, with 9 bases lining up with TRBD1. This CDR3 spans 15 amino acids. Germline trimming cut 6 bases from V and 5 bases from J; bases unmatched to any gene: 10. Germline lookup yields CDR1 MDHEN and CDR2 SYDVKM. The CDR3 spells CASRRNRGQRETQYF. In nucleotides, the CDR3 is TGTGCCAGCAGGCGTAACAGGGGGCAGAGGGAGACCCAGTACTTC.

This chain connects TRBV27 to TRBJ1-2, with 8 bases matching TRBD1. Looked up from germline, CDR1 is MNHEY and CDR2 is SMNVEV (reference sequence). This CDR3 has 14 amino acids. With V trimmed by 5 bases and J by 8 bases, 10 bases remained unmatched. The DNA of the CDR3 is TGTGCCAGCAGTCCTGACAGGGGTTCGGGCGGCTACACCTTC. It codes for CASSPDRGSGGYTF.